This entry concerns a single T cell receptor (beta chain). The antigen remains undetermined. This entry is derived from a study of T cell repertoires in cytomegalovirus infection. Germline assignment: CDR1 SNHLY and CDR2 FYNNEI. The V end lost 6 bases, the J end lost 5 bases, and 19 bases lay between the germline ends. This CDR3 region has 15 residues. TCRdb itself ran the reads through MiXCR, one entry per CDR3 protein. The sample contains about 770,000 distinct CDR3 sequences, under 35% of which appear only once. V is TRBV2 and J is TRBJ1-1; possible D gene TRBD1, 5 bases. Material: cultured CD8+ T cells from PBMCs, obtained from culture after CMV antigen stimulation. The TCR comes from a human donor in good health (CMV status not recorded). Some clones in this sample may be carry-over from other donors' samples. The CDR3: CASSPIWGSGTEAFF. CDR3 nucleotides: TGTGCCAGCAGCCCAATTTGGGGCTCCGGTACTGAAGCTTTCTTT.